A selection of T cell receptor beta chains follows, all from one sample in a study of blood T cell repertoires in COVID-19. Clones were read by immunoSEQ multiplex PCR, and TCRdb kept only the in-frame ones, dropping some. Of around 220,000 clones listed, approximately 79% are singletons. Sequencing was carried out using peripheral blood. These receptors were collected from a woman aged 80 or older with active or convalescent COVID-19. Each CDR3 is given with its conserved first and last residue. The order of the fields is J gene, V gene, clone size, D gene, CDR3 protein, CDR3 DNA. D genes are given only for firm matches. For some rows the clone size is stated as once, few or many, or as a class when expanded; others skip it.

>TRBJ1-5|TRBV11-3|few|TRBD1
CASSTTRDRVNQPQHF
TGTGCCAGCAGCACCACCCGGGACAGGGTCAATCAGCCCCAGCATTTT
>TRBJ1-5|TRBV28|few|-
CASKGPEAGRHQPQHF
TGTGCCAGCAAGGGTCCGGAGGCAGGCAGACATCAGCCCCAGCATTTT
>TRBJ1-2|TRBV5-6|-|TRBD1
CASSLGGTGSLGYTF
TGTGCCAGCAGCTTGGGGGGGACAGGGTCTCTTGGCTACACCTTC
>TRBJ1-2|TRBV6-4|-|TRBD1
CASSEGQGLYGYTF
TGTGCCAGCAGTGAGGGACAGGGTCTATATGGCTACACCTTC
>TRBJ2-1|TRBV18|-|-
CASSPLAGTPSYNEQFF
TGTGCCAGCTCACCATTGGCGGGGACCCCTTCCTACAATGAGCAGTTCTTC
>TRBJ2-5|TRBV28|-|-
CASRETGGLETQYF
TGTGCCAGCCGCGAGACAGGAGGTCTGGAGACCCAGTACTTC
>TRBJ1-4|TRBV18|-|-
CASSGLGGEKLFF
TGTGCCAGCTCAGGCCTTGGAGGTGAAAAACTGTTTTTT
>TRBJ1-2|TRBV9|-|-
CASSKQGPYGYTF
TGTGCCAGCAGTAAACAGGGTCCCTATGGCTACACCTTC
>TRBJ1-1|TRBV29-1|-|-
CSVKGPMNTEAFF
TGCAGCGTTAAAGGGCCCATGAACACTGAAGCTTTCTTT
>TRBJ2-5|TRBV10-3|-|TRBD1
CAIRGQGVETQYF
TGTGCCATCAGGGGACAGGGGGTGGAGACCCAGTACTTC
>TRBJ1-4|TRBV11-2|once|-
CASSLSAGVKGNEKLFF
TGTGCCAGCAGCCTTAGCGCAGGGGTTAAGGGCAATGAAAAACTGTTTTTT
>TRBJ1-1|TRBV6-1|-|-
CASKEGPEEAFF
TGTGCCAGCAAGGAGGGGCCAGAGGAAGCTTTCTTT
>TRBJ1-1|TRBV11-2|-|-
CASSAIFGVPEAFF
TGTGCCAGCAGCGCCATTTTCGGGGTGCCTGAAGCTTTCTTT
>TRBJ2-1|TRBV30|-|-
CAWSVRKRAGNEQFF
TGTGCCTGGAGTGTACGGAAGCGGGCGGGGAATGAGCAGTTCTTC
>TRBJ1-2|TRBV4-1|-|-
CASSQAQANYGYTF
TGCGCCAGCAGCCAAGCACAGGCTAACTATGGCTACACCTTC
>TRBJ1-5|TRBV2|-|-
CASSLDGGHNQPQHF
TGTGCCAGCAGTCTTGATGGCGGACACAATCAGCCCCAGCATTTT
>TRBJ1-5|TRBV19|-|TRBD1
CASSEDRGVNQPQHF
TGTGCCAGTAGTGAGGACAGGGGGGTCAATCAGCCCCAGCATTTT
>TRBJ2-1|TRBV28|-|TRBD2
CASRPSGVNEQFF
TGTGCCAGCCGCCCTAGCGGAGTCAATGAGCAGTTCTTC
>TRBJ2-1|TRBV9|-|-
CASSGRDIRSEQFF
TGTGCCAGCAGCGGCCGGGACATAAGGAGTGAGCAGTTCTTC
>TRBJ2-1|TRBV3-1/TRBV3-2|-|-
CASSQGQTLSYNEQFF
TGTGCCAGCAGCCAAGGACAGACCCTTTCCTACAATGAGCAGTTCTTC
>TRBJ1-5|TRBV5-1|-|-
CASSLDPGNNQPQHF
TGCGCCAGCAGCTTGGACCCAGGAAACAATCAGCCCCAGCATTTT
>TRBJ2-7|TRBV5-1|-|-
CASTRSGSEVYEQYF
TGCGCCAGCACCCGGAGCGGCTCTGAGGTCTACGAGCAGTACTTC
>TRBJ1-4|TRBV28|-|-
CASSLSHGRGNEKLFF
TGTGCCAGCAGTTTATCCCACGGCAGGGGTAATGAAAAACTGTTTTTT
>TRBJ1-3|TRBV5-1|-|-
CASSYGAQGNTIYF
TGCGCCAGCAGCTATGGGGCGCAAGGAAACACCATATATTTT
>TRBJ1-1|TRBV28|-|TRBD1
CASSSTGGRTEAFF
TGTGCCAGCAGTTCGACAGGGGGCCGCACTGAAGCTTTCTTT
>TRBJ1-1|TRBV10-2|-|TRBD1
CASSGGTGANTEAFF
TGCGCCAGCAGTGGCGGGACAGGAGCGAACACTGAAGCTTTCTTT
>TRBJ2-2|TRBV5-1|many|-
CASSFGAGELFF
TGCGCCAGCAGCTTCGGGGCCGGGGAGCTGTTTTTT
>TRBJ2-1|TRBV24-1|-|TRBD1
CATSDSGTGTYNEQFF
TGTGCCACCAGTGATTCCGGGACAGGTACCTACAATGAGCAGTTCTTC
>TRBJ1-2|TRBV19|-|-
CASSITPSYGYTF
TGTGCCAGTAGTATTACTCCTTCTTATGGCTACACCTTC
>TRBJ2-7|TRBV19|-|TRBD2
CASSMRDYPYEQYF
TGTGCCAGTAGTATGAGGGACTATCCCTACGAGCAGTACTTC
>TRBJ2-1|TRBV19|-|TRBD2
CASSTGTSGRNEQFF
TGTGCCAGTAGTACCGGGACTAGCGGGAGGAATGAGCAGTTCTTC
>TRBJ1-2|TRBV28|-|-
CASSLGRGGGYTF
TGTGCCAGCAGCCTTGGGCGGGGAGGAGGCTACACCTTC
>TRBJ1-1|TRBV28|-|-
CASSFWTVKEDTEAFF
TGTGCCAGCAGTTTCTGGACGGTCAAGGAGGACACTGAAGCTTTCTTT
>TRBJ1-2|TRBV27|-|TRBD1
CASSSLDRAGYTF
TGTGCCAGCAGTTCCCTGGACAGGGCTGGCTACACCTTC
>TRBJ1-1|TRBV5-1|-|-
CASSLAGRGWSTEAFF
TGCGCCAGCAGCTTGGCCGGTCGGGGGTGGAGCACTGAAGCTTTCTTT
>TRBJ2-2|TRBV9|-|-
CASSVRSGGTGELFF
TGTGCCAGCAGCGTTAGAAGCGGCGGCACCGGGGAGCTGTTTTTT
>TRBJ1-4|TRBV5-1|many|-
CASSPAANEKLFF
TGCGCCAGCAGCCCTGCGGCTAATGAAAAACTGTTTTTT
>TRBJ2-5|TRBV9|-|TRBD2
CASSVSWTSGQETQYF
TGTGCCAGCAGCGTATCATGGACTAGCGGCCAAGAGACCCAGTACTTC
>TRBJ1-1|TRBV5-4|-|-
CASSSRQGQGTEAFF
TGTGCCAGCAGCTCCCGCCAGGGGCAGGGCACTGAAGCTTTCTTT
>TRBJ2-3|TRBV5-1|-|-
CASSLLSLGGTDTQYF
TGCGCCAGCAGCTTGCTATCCCTTGGAGGCACAGATACGCAGTATTTT
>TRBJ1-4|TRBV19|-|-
CASSIHPGQITTNEKLFF
TGTGCCAGTAGTATCCACCCCGGACAGATAACAACTAATGAAAAACTGTTTTTT
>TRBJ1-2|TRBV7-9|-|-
CASSPPRVSYGYTF
TGTGCCAGCAGCCCACCCAGGGTTAGCTATGGCTACACCTTC
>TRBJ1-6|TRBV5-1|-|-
CASSLGQASPLHF
TGCGCCAGCAGCCTTGGACAAGCTTCACCCCTCCACTTT
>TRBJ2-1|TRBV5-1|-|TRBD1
CASSFTGQGSWEQFF
TGCGCCAGCAGCTTTACTGGACAGGGTAGCTGGGAGCAGTTCTTC
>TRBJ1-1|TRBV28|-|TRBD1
CASSLRDRVGGAFF
TGTGCCAGCAGTTTGAGGGACAGGGTGGGGGGAGCTTTCTTT
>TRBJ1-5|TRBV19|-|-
CATSRDNNQPQHF
TGTGCCACCTCGAGGGATAACAATCAGCCCCAGCATTTT
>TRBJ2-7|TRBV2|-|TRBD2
CASRGPGTSGGPSYEQYF
TGTGCCAGCAGGGGACCCGGGACTAGCGGGGGTCCCTCATACGAGCAGTACTTC
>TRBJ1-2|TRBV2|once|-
CASVTGYNYGYTF
TGTGCCAGCGTTACAGGGTATAACTATGGCTACACCTTC
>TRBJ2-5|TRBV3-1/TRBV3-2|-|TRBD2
CASSHLRGVIRETQYF
TGTGCCAGCAGCCATCTCCGGGGGGTCATACGGGAGACCCAGTACTTC
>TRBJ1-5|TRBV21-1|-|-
CASRKGTGSRANQPQHF
TGTGCCAGCAGAAAAGGGACAGGGTCTCGGGCGAATCAGCCCCAGCATTTT
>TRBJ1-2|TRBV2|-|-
CASSSQDVYGYTF
TGTGCCAGCAGCTCTCAGGATGTCTATGGCTACACCTTC
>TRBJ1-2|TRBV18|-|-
CASSPVGDTYGYTF
TGTGCCAGCTCACCCGTGGGGGACACCTATGGCTACACCTTC
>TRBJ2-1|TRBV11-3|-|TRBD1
CASARGQGWNEQFF
TGTGCCAGCGCCCGAGGACAGGGGTGGAATGAGCAGTTCTTC
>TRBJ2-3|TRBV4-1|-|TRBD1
CASSQDPPGQDDTDTQYF
TGCGCCAGCAGCCAAGACCCCCCGGGACAGGACGACACAGATACGCAGTATTTT
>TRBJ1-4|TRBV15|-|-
CATSRSAIGDNEKLFF
TGTGCCACCAGCAGATCTGCGATCGGTGATAATGAAAAACTGTTTTTT
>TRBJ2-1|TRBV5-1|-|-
CASSLGGLGNEQFF
TGCGCCAGCAGCTTGGGGGGACTGGGCAATGAGCAGTTCTTC
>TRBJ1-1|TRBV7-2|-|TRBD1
CASIPKIQGANTEAFF
TGTGCCAGCATCCCGAAAATACAGGGGGCGAACACTGAAGCTTTCTTT
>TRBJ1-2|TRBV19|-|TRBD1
CASIQGAFYGYTF
TGTGCCAGTATCCAGGGGGCTTTCTATGGCTACACCTTC